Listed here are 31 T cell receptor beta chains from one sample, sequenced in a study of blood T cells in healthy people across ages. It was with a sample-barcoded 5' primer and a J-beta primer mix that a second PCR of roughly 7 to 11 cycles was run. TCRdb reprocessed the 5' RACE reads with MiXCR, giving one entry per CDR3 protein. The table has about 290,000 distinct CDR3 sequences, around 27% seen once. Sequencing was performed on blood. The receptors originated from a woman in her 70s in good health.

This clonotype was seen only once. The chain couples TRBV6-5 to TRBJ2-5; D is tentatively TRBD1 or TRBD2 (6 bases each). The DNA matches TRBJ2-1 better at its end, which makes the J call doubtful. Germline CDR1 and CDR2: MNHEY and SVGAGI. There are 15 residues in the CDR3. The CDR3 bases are TGTGCCAGCAGCCCGGAAAGGGGGGCTCCCAATGAGCAGTTCTTC. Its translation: CASSPERGAPNEQFF.

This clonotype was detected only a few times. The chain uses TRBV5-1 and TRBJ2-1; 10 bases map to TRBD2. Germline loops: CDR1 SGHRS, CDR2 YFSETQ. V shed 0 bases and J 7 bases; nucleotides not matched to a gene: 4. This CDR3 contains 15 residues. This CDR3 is CASSLGLTSGNEQFF. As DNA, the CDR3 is TGCGCCAGCAGCTTGGGACTGACTAGCGGGAATGAGCAGTTCTTC.

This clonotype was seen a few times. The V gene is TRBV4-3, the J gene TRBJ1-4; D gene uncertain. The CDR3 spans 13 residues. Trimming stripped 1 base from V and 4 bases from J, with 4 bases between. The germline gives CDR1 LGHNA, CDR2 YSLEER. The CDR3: CASSQAYNEKLFF. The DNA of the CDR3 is TGCGCCAGCAGCCAAGCGTATAATGAAAAACTGTTTTTT.

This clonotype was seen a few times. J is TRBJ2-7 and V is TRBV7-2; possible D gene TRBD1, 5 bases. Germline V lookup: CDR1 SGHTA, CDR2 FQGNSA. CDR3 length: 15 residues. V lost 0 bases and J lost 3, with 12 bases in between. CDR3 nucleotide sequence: TGTGCCAGCAGCTTAGCGGCAGGGTACCGCTACGAGCAGTACTTC. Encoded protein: CASSLAAGYRYEQYF.

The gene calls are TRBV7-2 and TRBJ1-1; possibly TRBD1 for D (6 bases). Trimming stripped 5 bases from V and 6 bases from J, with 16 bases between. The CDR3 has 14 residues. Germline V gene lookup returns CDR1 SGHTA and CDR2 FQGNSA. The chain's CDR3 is CASSPDRKSAEAFF. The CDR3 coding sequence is TGTGCCAGCAGCCCCGACAGGAAAAGCGCTGAAGCTTTCTTT.

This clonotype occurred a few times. The CDR3 loop reads CSVEFERRRPDEQFF. In DNA, the CDR3 is TGCAGCGTTGAGTTTGAGCGGCGACGTCCTGATGAGCAGTTCTTC. The V and J genes are TRBV29-1 and TRBJ2-1; D is perhaps TRBD2 (5 bases). The CDR3 totals 15 residues. Germline V CDR1 and CDR2: SQVTM, ANQGSEA. V lost 3 bases to trimming and J lost 8 bases, with 20 bases between them.

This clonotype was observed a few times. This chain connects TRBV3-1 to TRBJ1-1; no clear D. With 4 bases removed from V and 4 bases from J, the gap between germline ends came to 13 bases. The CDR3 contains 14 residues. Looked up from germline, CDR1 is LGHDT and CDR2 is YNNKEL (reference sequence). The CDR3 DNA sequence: TGTGCCAGCAGCCTTATGGGAGGGTCCACTGAAGCTTTCTTT. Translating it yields CASSLMGGSTEAFF.

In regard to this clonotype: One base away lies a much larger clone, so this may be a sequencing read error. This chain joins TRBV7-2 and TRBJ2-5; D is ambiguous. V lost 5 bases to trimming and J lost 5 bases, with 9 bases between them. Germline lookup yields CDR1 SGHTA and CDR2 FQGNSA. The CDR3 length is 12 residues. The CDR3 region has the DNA TGTGCCAGCAGCGCGGTGGACGAGACCCAGTACTTC. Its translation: CASSAVDETQYF.

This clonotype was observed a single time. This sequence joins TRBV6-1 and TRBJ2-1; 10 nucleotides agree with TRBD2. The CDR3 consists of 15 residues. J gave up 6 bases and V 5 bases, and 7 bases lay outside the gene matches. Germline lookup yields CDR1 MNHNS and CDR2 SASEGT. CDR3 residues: CASSRLAGLSNEQFF. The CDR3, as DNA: TGTGCCAGCAGTAGACTAGCGGGCCTCAGCAATGAGCAGTTCTTC.

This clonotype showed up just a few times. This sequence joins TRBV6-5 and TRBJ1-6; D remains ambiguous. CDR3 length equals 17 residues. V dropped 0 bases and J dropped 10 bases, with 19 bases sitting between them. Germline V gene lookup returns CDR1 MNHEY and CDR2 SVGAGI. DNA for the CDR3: TGTGCCAGCAGTTACTCGAAGGGAGGAGGGTTTGGCTCACCCCTCCACTTT. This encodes CASSYSKGGGFGSPLHF.

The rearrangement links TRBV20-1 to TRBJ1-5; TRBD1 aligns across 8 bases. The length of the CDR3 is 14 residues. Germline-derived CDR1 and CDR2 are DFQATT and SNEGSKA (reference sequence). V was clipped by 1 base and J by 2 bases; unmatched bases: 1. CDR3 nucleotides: TGCAGTGCTAGAGGGGACAGGCGCAATCAGCCCCAGCATTTT. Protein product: CSARGDRRNQPQHF.

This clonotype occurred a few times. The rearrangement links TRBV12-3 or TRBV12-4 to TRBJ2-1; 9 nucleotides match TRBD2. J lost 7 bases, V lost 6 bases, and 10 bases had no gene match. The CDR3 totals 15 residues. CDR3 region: CASRPPAGGRNEQFF. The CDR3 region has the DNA TGTGCCAGCAGGCCCCCTGCGGGGGGGAGGAATGAGCAGTTCTTC.

Here the CDR3 DNA reads TGTGCCACCAAGGCAGGGGTGAACACTGAAGCTTTCTTT. It specifies CATKAGVNTEAFF. This sequence joins TRBV6-2 or TRBV6-3 and TRBJ1-1; the D gene is possibly TRBD1 (6 bases). V was cut by 10 bases and J by 0 bases, with 12 bases left in between. There are 13 residues in the CDR3. Looked up from germline, CDR1 is MNHEY and CDR2 is SVGEGT.

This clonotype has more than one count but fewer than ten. In DNA form, the CDR3 reads TGCGCCAGCAGCCAAGTGCTCAGGACTTATGGCTACACCTTC. Translating gives CASSQVLRTYGYTF. This chain joins TRBV4-1 and TRBJ1-2; D is unclear. There are 14 residues in the CDR3. The V gene's germline CDR1 is MGHRA and CDR2 YSYEKL. The germline V and J ends were trimmed by 1 base and 5 bases, with 11 bases remaining between them.

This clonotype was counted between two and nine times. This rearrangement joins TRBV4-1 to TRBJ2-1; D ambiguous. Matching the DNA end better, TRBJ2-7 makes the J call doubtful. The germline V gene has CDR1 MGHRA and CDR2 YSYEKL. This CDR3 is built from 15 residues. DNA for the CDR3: TGCGCCAGCAGCCAAGTAGATCGGTTTATCGTCGAGCAGTACTTC. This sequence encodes CASSQVDRFIVEQYF.

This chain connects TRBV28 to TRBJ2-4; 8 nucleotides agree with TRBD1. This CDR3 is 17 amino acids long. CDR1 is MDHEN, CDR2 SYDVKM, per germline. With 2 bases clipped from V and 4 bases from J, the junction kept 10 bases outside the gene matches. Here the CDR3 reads CASSLPGQGLLKNIQYF. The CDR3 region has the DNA TGTGCCAGCAGTTTACCTGGACAGGGCTTATTAAAAAACATTCAGTACTTC.

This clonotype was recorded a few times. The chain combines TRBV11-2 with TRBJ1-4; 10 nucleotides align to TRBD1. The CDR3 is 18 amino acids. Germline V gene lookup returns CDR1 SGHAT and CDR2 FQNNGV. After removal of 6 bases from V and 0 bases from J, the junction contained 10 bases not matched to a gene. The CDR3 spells CASRKTGGSKATNEKLFF. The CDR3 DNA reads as TGTGCCAGCAGAAAGACAGGGGGCTCGAAAGCAACTAATGAAAAACTGTTTTTT.

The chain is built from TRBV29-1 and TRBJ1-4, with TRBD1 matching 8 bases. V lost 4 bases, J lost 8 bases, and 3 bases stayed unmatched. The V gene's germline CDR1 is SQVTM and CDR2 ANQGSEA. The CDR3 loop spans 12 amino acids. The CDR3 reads CSVVAGGEKLFF. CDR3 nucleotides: TGCAGCGTTGTGGCAGGGGGCGAAAAACTGTTTTTT. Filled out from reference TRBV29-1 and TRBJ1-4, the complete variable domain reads SAVISQKPSRDICQRGTSLTIQCQVDSQVTMMFWYRQQPGQSLTLIATANQGSEATYESGFVIDKFPISRPNLTFSTLTVSNMSPEDSSIYLCSVVAGGEKLFFGSGTQLSVL.

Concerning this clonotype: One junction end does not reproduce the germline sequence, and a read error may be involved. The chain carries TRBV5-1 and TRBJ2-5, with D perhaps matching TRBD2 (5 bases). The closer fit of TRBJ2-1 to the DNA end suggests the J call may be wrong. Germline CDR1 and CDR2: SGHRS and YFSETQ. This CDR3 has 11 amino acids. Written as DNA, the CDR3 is TGCACCAGCACTGGACTCAATGAGCAGTTCTTC. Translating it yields CTSTGLNEQFF.

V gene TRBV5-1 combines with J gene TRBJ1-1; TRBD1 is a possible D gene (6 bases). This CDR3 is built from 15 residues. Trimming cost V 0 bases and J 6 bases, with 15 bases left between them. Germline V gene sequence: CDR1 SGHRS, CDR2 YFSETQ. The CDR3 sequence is CASSLALAGDAEAFF. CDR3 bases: TGCGCCAGCAGCTTGGCCTTAGCAGGGGATGCTGAAGCTTTCTTT.

This CDR3 reads CASRRQAGMNTEAFF. The CDR3 coding sequence is TGCGCCAGCAGAAGACAGGCGGGGATGAACACTGAAGCTTTCTTT. The chain couples TRBV5-1 to TRBJ1-1; possible D gene TRBD1, 6 bases. Germline CDR1 SGHRS, CDR2 YFSETQ. Trimming pared 5 bases from V and 0 bases from J, leaving 14 bases between. The length of the CDR3 is 15 residues.

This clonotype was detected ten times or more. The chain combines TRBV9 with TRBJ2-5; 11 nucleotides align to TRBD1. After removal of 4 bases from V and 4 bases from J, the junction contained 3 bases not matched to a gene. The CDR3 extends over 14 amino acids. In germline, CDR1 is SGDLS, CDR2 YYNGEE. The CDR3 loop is CASSRDRGIETQYF. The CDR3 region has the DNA TGTGCCAGCAGCCGGGACAGGGGGATAGAGACCCAGTACTTC.

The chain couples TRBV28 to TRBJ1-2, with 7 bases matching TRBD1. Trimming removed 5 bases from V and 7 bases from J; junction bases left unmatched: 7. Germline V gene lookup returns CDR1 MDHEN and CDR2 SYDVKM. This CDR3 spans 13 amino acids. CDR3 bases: TGTGCCAGCAGTCAACAGGGGCCGGGTGGCTACACCTTC. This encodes CASSQQGPGGYTF.

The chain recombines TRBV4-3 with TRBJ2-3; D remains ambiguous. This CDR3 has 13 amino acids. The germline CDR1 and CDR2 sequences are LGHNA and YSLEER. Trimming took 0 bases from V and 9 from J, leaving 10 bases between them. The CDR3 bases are TGCGCCAGCAGCCAAGACGACGGGCTGACGCAGTATTTT. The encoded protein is CASSQDDGLTQYF.

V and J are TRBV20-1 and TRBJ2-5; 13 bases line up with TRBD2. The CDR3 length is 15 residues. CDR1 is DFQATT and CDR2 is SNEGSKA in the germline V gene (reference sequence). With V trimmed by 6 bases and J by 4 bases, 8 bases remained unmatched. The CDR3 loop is CSAQTRLAGGETQYF. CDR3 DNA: TGCAGTGCCCAGACCAGACTAGCGGGGGGAGAGACCCAGTACTTC.

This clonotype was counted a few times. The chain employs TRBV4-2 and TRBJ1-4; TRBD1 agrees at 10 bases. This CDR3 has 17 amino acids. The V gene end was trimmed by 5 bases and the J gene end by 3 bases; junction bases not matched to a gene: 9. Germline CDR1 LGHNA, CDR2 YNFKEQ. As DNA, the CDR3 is TGTGCCAGCAGCGTTGGGACAGGGGCTTCGGCTAATGAAAAACTGTTTTTT. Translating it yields CASSVGTGASANEKLFF.

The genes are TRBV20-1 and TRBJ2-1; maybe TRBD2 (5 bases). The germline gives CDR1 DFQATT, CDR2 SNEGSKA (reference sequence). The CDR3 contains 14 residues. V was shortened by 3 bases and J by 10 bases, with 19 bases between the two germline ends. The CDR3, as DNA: TGCAGTGCTAGGGCTAGTGGGAGTTTGGGGGAGCAGTTCTTC. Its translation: CSARASGSLGEQFF.

The CDR3 loop reads CSAMGPINTGELFF. The CDR3 DNA is TGCAGTGCTATGGGGCCCATAAACACCGGGGAGCTGTTTTTT. This chain connects TRBV20-1 to TRBJ2-2; TRBD1 is a possible D gene (5 bases). In germline, CDR1 is DFQATT, CDR2 SNEGSKA (reference sequence). Trimming removed 4 bases at V and 2 bases at J, with 11 bases between. CDR3 length equals 14 residues.

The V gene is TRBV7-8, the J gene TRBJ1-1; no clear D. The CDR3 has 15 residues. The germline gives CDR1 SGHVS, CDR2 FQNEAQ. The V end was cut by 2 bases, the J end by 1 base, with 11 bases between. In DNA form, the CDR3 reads TGTGCCAGCAGCTTAATGAGTGGAGGGAACACTGAAGCTTTCTTT. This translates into CASSLMSGGNTEAFF.

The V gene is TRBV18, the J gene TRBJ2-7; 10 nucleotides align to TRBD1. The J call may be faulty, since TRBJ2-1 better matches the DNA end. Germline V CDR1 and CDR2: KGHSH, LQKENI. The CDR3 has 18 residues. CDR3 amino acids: CASSQSTGQGRLNNEQFF. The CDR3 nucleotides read TGTGCCAGCTCGCAATCTACGGGACAGGGGAGGCTAAACAATGAGCAGTTCTTC.

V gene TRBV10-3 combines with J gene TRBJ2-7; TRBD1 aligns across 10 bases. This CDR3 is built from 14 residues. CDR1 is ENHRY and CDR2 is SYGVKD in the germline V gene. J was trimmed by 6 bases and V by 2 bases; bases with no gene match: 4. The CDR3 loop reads CAISEGGTGVEQYF. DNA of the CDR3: TGTGCCATCAGTGAGGGAGGGACAGGGGTCGAGCAGTACTTC.